This TCR beta chain was sequenced for a study of blood T cells in healthy people across ages (dated by TCRdb to between 2015 and 2017). In terms of the full investigation: Template switching captured roughly one uniquely barcoded TCR beta cDNA molecule per two T cells in model experiments. The study measured age-related changes in TCR beta repertoire diversity using deep sequencing normalized with unique cDNA molecular identifiers. The donors were divided into four age groups: young (average roughly 17 years), middle-aged (approximately 41), aged (roughly 60) and long-lived (82). To avoid experimental bias, donors of different ages were spread randomly across the sequencing lanes. Using the same blood draw, the study looked at two additional independent replicas of 1 million unique cDNA reads for two donors, one aged 18 to 30 and the other aged 80 or older.

Systemically healthy Caucasian individuals from Russia, around 39 in total and aged 6 to 90 years, were included as donors. About 10 milliliters of peripheral blood were collected from each donor into EDTA-treated Vacutainer tubes. Ficoll-Paque density-gradient centrifugation was used to isolate PBMCs, with at least 6.5 million per sample. Trizol reagent was used to extract total RNA from PBMCs, with at least 6 micrograms per sample. Naive CD45RAhigh/CD27high T cell percentages were measured by flow cytometry on a PBMC aliquot from every donor. In the case of this clonotype: Its cognate antigen has yet to be identified. The germline gene is not matched at one end of the junction; a read error may be the cause.

The research as a whole found: Observed TCR beta diversity per million T cells fell roughly linearly with age, and a significant reduction was already apparent by age roughly 41. Estimates of total diversity based on one million sequenced T cells were regarded as lower bounds and as underestimates. The percentage of naive T cells measured by flow cytometry correlated strongly with observed TCR beta diversity. Because donor CMV infection status was unknown, age-related changes in expanded clonotypes were potentially confounded. Conclusive comparison of naive and antigen-experienced compartments was prevented by the profiling of bulk unsorted PBMCs. Compared with the aged group, the long-lived group had more naive CD4+ T cells, fewer expanded clones and increased TCR diversity, a pattern suggesting age selection.

From the germline V gene, CDR1 is MGHDK and CDR2 is SYGVNS. The CDR3 spans 16 residues, from the cysteine through the phenylalanine. The DNA shown is the 48-base CDR3, in frame from base 1. Receptor amplification or capture employed 5' RACE. Sequencing was performed on an Illumina HiSeq 2500. A second PCR of roughly 7 to 11 cycles was run with a J-beta primer mix and a sample-barcoded 5' primer. A unique molecular identifier was introduced onto each TCR beta cDNA molecule by a template-switch 5' adaptor carrying 12 random nucleotides. Each sample yielded at least 3 million CDR3-containing paired-end reads. All of the RNA was converted into first-strand cDNA using the Mint cDNA synthesis kit, with a TRBC-specific oligonucleotide serving as the primer. Following uracil-DNA glycosylase treatment, all cDNA underwent a first 18-cycle PCR with the universal primers M1SS and BC2_uni_R. Processing in the source paper ran as follows. Normalization of each sample was performed by random selection of 1 million high-quality reads, each carrying a distinct molecular identifier. Reads with shared molecular identifiers were discarded instead of being binned into consensus sequences. MiTCR, set to a Q25 quality threshold and the strictest error-elimination algorithm, was used for CDR3 identification, clonotype clustering and error correction. A nonparametric unseen species model with Euler transformation was used to estimate a lower bound on total TCR beta diversity. In TCRdb, the public reads were trimmed at Q25 with fastp and aligned with MiXCR, with productive beta chains retained. Rows matching on CDR3 protein sequence are summarized as one entry with the most common DNA and genes. The V and J calls, along with clone size, are taken from TCRdb and not from the paper's own processing. The sample table lists over 600,000 distinct CDR3 sequences, roughly 43% of them with a count of one. The top ten clones comprise approximately 29% of the sample.

The source material was blood. The receptor was isolated from a man older than 75 in good health. The rearrangement joined TRBV25-1 to TRBJ2-7; 9 central bases correspond to TRBD1. The J call may be in error: the DNA end matches TRBJ2-5 better. For the CDR3, the sequence is CAGSEYNRGRGETQYF. Read as DNA, the sequence is TGTGCCGGCAGTGAATATAACAGGGGGCGTGGAGAGACCCAGTACTTC.